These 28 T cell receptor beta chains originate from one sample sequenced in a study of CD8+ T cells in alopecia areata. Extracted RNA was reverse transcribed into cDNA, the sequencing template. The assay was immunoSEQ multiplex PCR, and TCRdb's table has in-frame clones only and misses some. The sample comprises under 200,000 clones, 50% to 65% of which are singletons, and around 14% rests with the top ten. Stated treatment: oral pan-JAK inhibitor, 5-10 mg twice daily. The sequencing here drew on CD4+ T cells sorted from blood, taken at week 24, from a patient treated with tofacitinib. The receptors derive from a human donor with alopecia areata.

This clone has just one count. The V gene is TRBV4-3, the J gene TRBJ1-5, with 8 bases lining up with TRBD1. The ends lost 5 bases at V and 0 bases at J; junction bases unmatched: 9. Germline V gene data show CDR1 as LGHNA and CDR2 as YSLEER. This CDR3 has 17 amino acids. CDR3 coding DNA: TGCGCCAGCAGCAGCTCGGACAGGGTTTATAGCAATCAGCCCCAGCATTTT. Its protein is CASSSSDRVYSNQPQHF.

The CDR3 coding sequence is TGTGCCAGCGGGGTCGATCAGCCCCAGCATTTT. Translated, it gives CASGVDQPQHF. The chain has TRBV27 and TRBJ1-5, with D uncertain. The germline V gene has CDR1 MNHEY and CDR2 SMNVEV (reference sequence). Trimming removed 8 bases from V and 5 bases from J, with 7 bases in between. The CDR3 extends over 11 amino acids.

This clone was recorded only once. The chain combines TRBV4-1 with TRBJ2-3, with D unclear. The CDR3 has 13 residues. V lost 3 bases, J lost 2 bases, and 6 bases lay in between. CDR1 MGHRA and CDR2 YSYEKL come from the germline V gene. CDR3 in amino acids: CASSHPSTDTQYF. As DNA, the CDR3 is TGCGCCAGCAGCCATCCCTCCACAGATACGCAGTATTTT.

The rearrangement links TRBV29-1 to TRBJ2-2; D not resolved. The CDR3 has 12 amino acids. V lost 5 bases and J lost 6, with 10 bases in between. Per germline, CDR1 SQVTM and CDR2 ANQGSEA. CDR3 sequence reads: CSVYVQAGELFF. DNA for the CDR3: TGCAGCGTTTATGTCCAGGCCGGGGAGCTGTTTTTT.

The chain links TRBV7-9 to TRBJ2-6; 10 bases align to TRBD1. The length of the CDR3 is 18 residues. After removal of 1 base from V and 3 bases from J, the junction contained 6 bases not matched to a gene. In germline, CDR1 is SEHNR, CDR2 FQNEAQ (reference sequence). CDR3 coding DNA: TGTGCCAGCAGCTTAGGACAGGGGGCAGTCTTTGGGGCCAACGTCCTGACTTTC. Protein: CASSLGQGAVFGANVLTF.

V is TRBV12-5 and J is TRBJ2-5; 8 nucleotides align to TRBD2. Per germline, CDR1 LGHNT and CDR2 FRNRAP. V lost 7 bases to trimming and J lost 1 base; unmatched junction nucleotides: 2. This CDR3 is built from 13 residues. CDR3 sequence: CASAAGGQETQYF. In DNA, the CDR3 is TGTGCTAGTGCCGCGGGGGGCCAAGAGACCCAGTACTTC. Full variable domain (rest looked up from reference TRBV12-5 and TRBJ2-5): DARVTQTPRHKVTEMGQEVTMRCQPILGHNTVFWYRQTMMQGLELLAYFRNRAPLDDSGMPKDRFSAEMPDATLATLKIQPSEPRDSAVYFCASAAGGQETQYFGPGTRLLVL.

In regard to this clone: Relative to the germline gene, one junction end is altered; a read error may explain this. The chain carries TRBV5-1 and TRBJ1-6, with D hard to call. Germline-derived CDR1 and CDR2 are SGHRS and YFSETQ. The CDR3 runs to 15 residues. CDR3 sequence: CASSLQISSNSPLHF. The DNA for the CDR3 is TGCGCCAGCAGCTTACAAATCTCCTCTAATTCACCCCTCCACTTT.

CDR3 loop: CASSPRDSYEQYF. CDR3 nucleotide sequence: TGCGCCAGCAGTCCAAGAGATTCCTACGAGCAGTACTTC. This chain links TRBV23-1 with TRBJ2-7; D is ambiguous. TRBV23-1 is reported as an ORF; its role is uncertain. The V and J ends lost 4 bases and 1 base respectively, with 8 bases between them. This CDR3 is built from 13 residues.

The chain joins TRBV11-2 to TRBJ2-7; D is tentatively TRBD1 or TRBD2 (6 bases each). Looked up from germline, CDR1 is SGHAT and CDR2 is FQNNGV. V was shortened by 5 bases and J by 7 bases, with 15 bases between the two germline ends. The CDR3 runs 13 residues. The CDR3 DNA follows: TGTGCCAGCAGCCTACCGGGGGCGCGAGAGCAGTACTTC. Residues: CASSLPGAREQYF.

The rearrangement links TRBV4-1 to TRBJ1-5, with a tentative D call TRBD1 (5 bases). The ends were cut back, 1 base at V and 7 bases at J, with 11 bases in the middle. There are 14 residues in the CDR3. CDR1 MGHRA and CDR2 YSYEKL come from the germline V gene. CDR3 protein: CASSQALTVQPQHF. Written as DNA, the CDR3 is TGCGCCAGCAGCCAAGCCCTGACAGTCCAGCCCCAGCATTTT.

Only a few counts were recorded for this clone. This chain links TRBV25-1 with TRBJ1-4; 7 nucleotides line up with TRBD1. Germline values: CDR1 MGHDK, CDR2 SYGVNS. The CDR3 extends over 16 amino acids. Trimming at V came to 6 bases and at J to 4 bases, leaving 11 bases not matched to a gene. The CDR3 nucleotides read TGTGCCAGCAGCGAAAACCGAGGGGGCATTAATGAAAAACTGTTTTTT. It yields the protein CASSENRGGINEKLFF.

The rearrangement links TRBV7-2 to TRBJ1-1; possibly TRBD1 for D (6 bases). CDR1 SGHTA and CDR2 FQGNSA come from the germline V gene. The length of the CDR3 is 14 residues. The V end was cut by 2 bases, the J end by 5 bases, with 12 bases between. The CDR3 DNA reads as TGTGCCAGCAGCTTATCGGTCGGGACAACTGAAGCTTTCTTT. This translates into CASSLSVGTTEAFF. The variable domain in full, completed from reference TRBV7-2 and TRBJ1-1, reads GAGVSQSPSNKVTEKGKDVELRCDPISGHTALYWYRQSLGQGLEFLIYFQGNSAPDKSGLPSDRFSAERTGGSVSTLTIQRTQQEDSAVYLCASSLSVGTTEAFFGQGTRLTVV.

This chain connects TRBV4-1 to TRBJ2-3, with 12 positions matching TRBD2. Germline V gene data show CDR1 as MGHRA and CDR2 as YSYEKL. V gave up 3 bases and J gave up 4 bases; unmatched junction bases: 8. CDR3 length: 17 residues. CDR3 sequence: CASSHGRASGGADTQYF. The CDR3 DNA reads TGCGCCAGCAGCCACGGGCGGGCTAGCGGGGGGGCAGATACGCAGTATTTT.

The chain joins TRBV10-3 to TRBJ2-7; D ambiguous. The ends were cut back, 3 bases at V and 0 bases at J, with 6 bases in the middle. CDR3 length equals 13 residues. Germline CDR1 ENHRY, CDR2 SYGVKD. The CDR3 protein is CAISDRSSYEQYF. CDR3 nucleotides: TGTGCCATCAGTGACCGGAGCTCCTACGAGCAGTACTTC.

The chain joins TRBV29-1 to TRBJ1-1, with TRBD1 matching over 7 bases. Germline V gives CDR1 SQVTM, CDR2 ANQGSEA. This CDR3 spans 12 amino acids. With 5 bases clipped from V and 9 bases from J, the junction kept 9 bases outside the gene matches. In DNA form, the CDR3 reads TGCAGCGTTTCTGGACAGGAAGTAAAAGCTTTCTTT. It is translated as CSVSGQEVKAFF. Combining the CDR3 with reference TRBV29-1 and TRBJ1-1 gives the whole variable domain SAVISQKPSRDICQRGTSLTIQCQVDSQVTMMFWYRQQPGQSLTLIATANQGSEATYESGFVIDKFPISRPNLTFSTLTVSNMSPEDSSIYLCSVSGQEVKAFFGQGTRLTVV.

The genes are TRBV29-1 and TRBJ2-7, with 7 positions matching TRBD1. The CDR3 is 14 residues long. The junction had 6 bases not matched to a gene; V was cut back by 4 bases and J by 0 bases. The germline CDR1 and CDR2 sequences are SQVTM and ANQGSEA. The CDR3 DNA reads TGCAGCGTTGGGCCGACAGGGACCTCCTACGAGCAGTACTTC. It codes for CSVGPTGTSYEQYF.

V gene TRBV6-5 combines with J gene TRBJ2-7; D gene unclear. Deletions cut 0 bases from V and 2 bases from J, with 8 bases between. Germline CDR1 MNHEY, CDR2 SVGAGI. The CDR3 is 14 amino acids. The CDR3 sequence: CASSYSRATYEQYF. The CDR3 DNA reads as TGTGCCAGCAGTTACTCGCGCGCGACCTACGAGCAGTACTTC.

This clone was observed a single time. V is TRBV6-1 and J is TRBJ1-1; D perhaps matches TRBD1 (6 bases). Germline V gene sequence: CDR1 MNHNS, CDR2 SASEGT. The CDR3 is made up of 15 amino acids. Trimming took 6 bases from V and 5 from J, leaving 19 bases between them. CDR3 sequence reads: CASSPYQGRWTEAFF. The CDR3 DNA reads TGTGCCAGCAGCCCTTACCAGGGGAGGTGGACTGAAGCTTTCTTT.

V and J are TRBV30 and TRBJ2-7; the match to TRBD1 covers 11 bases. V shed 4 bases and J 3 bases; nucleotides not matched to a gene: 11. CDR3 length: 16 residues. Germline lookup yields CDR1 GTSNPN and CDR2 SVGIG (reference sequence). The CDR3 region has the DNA TGTGCCTGGAACAACCGGGACAGGGGGAGCTACTACGAGCAGTACTTC. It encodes CAWNNRDRGSYYEQYF.

CDR3 residues: CASSVRDRVGTGELFF. The CDR3 DNA reads as TGTGCCAGCAGCGTAAGGGACAGGGTGGGGACCGGGGAGCTGTTTTTT. J is TRBJ2-2 and V is TRBV9; TRBD1 agrees at 9 bases. V was clipped by 1 base and J by 5 bases; unmatched bases: 6. The CDR3 is made up of 16 amino acids. Germline CDR1 SGDLS, CDR2 YYNGEE.

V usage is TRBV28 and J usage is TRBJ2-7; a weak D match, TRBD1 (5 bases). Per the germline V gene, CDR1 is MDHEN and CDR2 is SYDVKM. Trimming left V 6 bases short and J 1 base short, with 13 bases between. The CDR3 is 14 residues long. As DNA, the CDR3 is TGTGCCAGCAGGTCAGGGTCTAGGTCCTACGAGCAGTACTTC. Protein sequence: CASRSGSRSYEQYF.

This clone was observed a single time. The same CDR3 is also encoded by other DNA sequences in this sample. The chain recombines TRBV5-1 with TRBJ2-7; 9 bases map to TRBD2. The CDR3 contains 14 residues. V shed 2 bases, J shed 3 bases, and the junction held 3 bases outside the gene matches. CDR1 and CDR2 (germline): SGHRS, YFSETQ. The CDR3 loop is CASSLRLADYEQYF. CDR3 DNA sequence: TGCGCCAGCAGCTTAAGACTAGCGGACTACGAGCAGTACTTC.

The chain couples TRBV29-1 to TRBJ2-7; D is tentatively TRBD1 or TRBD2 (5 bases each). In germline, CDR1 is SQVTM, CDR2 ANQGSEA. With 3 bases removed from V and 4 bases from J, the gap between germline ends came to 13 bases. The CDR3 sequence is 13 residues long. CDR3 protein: CSVEGVTGYEQYF. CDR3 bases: TGCAGCGTTGAGGGGGTAACAGGTTACGAGCAGTACTTC.

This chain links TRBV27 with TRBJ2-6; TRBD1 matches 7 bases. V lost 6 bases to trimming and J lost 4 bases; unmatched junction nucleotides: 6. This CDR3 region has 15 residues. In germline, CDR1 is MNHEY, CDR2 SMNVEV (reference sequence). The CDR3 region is CASSLTGVGANVLTF. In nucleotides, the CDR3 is TGTGCCAGCAGCCTAACAGGGGTCGGGGCCAACGTCCTGACTTTC.

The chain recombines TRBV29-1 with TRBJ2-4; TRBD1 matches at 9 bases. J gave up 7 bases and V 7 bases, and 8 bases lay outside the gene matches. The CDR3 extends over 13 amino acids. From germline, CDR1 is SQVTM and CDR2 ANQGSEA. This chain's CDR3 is CSATGGTRNIQYF. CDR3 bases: TGCAGCGCGACAGGGGGGACACGGAACATTCAGTACTTC.

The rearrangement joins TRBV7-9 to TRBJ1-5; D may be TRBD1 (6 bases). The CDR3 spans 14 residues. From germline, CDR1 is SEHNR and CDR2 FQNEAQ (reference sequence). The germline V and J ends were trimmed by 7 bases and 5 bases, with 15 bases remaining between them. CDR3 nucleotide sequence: TGTGCCAGCACAGGAGGGGGAGGGCATCAGCCCCAGCATTTT. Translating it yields CASTGGGGHQPQHF.

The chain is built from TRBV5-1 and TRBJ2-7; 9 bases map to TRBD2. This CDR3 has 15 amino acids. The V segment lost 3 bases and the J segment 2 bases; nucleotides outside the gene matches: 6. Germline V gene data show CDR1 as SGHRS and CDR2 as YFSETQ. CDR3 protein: CASSSLAGDPYEQYF. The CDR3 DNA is TGCGCCAGCAGCTCCTTAGCGGGAGACCCCTACGAGCAGTACTTC.

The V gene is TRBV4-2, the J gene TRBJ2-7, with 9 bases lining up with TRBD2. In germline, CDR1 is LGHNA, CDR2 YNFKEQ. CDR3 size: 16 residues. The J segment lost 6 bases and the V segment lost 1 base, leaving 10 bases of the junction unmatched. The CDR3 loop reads CASSQGSGGTLSEQYF. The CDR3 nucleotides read TGTGCCAGCAGCCAAGGTAGCGGGGGAACCCTGAGCGAGCAGTACTTC.